What follows are 29 T cell receptor beta chains derived from one specimen sequenced in a study of identical twins. TCRdb reprocessed the 5' RACE reads with MiXCR, giving one entry per CDR3 protein. Of 540,000 or so distinct CDR3 sequences listed, around 22% are singletons. These data are also associated with another study on yellow fever vaccine responses in identical twins.

Sample: CD4+ T cells sorted from blood. All receptors derive from a woman in her late teens or twenties in good health.

This clonotype occurred a few times. The CDR3 here is CASSSFGEQFF. CDR3 coding DNA: TGTGCCAGCAGCTCGTTTGGTGAGCAGTTCTTC. The chain employs TRBV7-8 and TRBJ2-1, with no clear D. V was clipped by 4 bases and J by 9 bases, with 7 bases between them. CDR1 is SGHVS, CDR2 FQNEAQ, per germline. The CDR3 runs 11 residues.

The V gene is TRBV6-1, the J gene TRBJ1-2; a possible D gene is TRBD1 (6 bases). This CDR3 is built from 14 residues. Germline assignment: CDR1 MNHNS and CDR2 SASEGT. V lost 5 bases and J lost 2, with 12 bases in between. CDR3: CASSTNRENYGYTF. The CDR3 nucleotides are TGTGCCAGCAGTACAAACAGGGAAAACTATGGCTACACCTTC.

CDR3: CASSENRALSYGYTF. The CDR3 DNA reads TGTGCCAGCAGCGAGAACAGGGCCCTGAGCTATGGCTACACCTTC. This sequence joins TRBV5-5 and TRBJ1-2; perhaps TRBD1 as D (6 bases). Germline V gene data show CDR1 as SGHKS and CDR2 as YYEKEE (reference sequence). This CDR3 region has 15 residues. V lost 4 bases and J 4 bases, leaving 17 bases between the germline ends.

The CDR3 nucleotides read TGCAGTGCTCGAACCGGGACACTCGATACGCAGTATTTT. Encoded protein: CSARTGTLDTQYF. V is TRBV20-1 and J is TRBJ2-3; D perhaps matches TRBD1 (6 bases). CDR1 is DFQATT, CDR2 SNEGSKA, per germline (reference sequence). The CDR3 runs 13 residues. Trimming removed 5 bases at V and 6 bases at J, with 15 bases between.

The chain couples TRBV6-1 to TRBJ1-2; D remains unclear. V lost 7 bases and J 4 bases, leaving 7 bases between the germline ends. Germline V lookup: CDR1 MNHNS, CDR2 SASEGT. This CDR3 is built from 11 residues. The CDR3 reads CASTATYGYTF. The DNA of the CDR3 is TGTGCCAGCACGGCCACCTATGGCTACACCTTC.

This clonotype was seen only a few times. This chain uses TRBV5-1 with TRBJ2-1; D may match TRBD1 or TRBD2 (5 bases each). Trimming took off 3 bases at V and 8 bases at J, with 18 bases between the two ends. CDR1 is SGHRS and CDR2 is YFSETQ in the germline V gene. The length of the CDR3 is 15 residues. The CDR3 DNA is TGCGCCAGCAGCTCCCTGGGGGAACTGTGGGATGAGCAGTTCTTC. It specifies CASSSLGELWDEQFF.

Ten or more counts support this clonotype. The chain links TRBV5-1 to TRBJ1-5; D is unresolved. Trimming left V 0 bases short and J 4 bases short, with 8 bases between. Germline V CDR1 and CDR2: SGHRS, YFSETQ. This CDR3 has 14 amino acids. The CDR3 coding sequence is TGCGCCAGCAGCTTGGGGGCAGAGAATCAGCCCCAGCATTTT. Translated, it gives CASSLGAENQPQHF.

V usage is TRBV15 and J usage is TRBJ1-5; D unresolved. Trimming left V 2 bases short and J 7 bases short, with 9 bases between. CDR1 is LNHNV and CDR2 is YYDKDF in the germline V gene (reference sequence). The CDR3 loop spans 13 amino acids. In nucleotides, the CDR3 is TGTGCCACCAGCAGAATACTCGGACAGCCCCAGCATTTT. Translation gives CATSRILGQPQHF.

The chain is built from TRBV19 and TRBJ2-3; D unresolved. In germline, CDR1 is LNHDA, CDR2 SQIVND (reference sequence). The CDR3 is 14 amino acids. The V and J ends lost 6 bases and 7 bases respectively, with 17 bases between them. The CDR3: CASSAAGPDYTQYF. DNA for the CDR3: TGTGCCAGTAGCGCTGCCGGGCCTGACTATACGCAGTATTTT. The full variable domain, completed using reference TRBV19 and TRBJ2-3, is DGGITQSPKYLFRKEGQNVTLSCEQNLNHDAMYWYRQDPGQGLRLIYYSQIVNDFQKGDIAEGYSVSREKKESFPLTVTSAQKNPTAFYLCASSAAGPDYTQYFGPGTRLTVL.

The rearrangement links TRBV18 to TRBJ2-2, with 8 positions matching TRBD1. Losses at the gene ends were 8 bases for V and 0 bases for J; bases not matched to a gene: 11. This CDR3 has 17 residues. Looked up from germline, CDR1 is KGHSH and CDR2 is LQKENI. CDR3 coding DNA: TGTGCCAGCCAAAAAACTCGGGACAGGTCGAACACCGGGGAGCTGTTTTTT. Translation gives CASQKTRDRSNTGELFF.

This clonotype turned up a few times. This chain links TRBV20-1 with TRBJ1-2, with D unclear. This CDR3 is 14 amino acids long. Trimming removed 1 base from V and 4 bases from J, with 13 bases in between. Germline CDR1 is DFQATT and CDR2 is SNEGSKA (reference sequence). The CDR3 loop is CSARVYTDSYGYTF. The DNA of the CDR3 is TGCAGTGCTAGAGTTTATACAGACTCCTATGGCTACACCTTC.

This clonotype has just a few counts. This chain connects TRBV5-1 to TRBJ1-1; D ambiguous. CDR1 is SGHRS and CDR2 is YFSETQ in the germline V gene. There are 17 residues in the CDR3. V was cut by 4 bases and J by 0 bases, with 19 bases left in between. CDR3 DNA sequence: TGCGCCAGCAGCCCACAAGCGCGGGGTCCTATGAACACTGAAGCTTTCTTT. Translating gives CASSPQARGPMNTEAFF. Based on the CDR3 plus reference TRBV5-1 and TRBJ1-1, the full variable domain is KAGVTQTPRYLIKTRGQQVTLSCSPISGHRSVSWYQQTPGQGLQFLFEYFSETQRNKGNFPGRFSGRQFSNSRSEMNVSTLELGDSALYLCASSPQARGPMNTEAFFGQGTRLTVV.

The rearrangement joins TRBV3-1 to TRBJ2-7; unclear D gene. Germline CDR1 reads LGHDT; CDR2 reads YNNKEL (reference sequence). The germline V and J ends were trimmed by 1 base and 5 bases, with 3 bases remaining between them. This CDR3 region has 11 residues. CDR3 residues: CASSQVNEQYF. The CDR3 region has the DNA TGTGCCAGCAGCCAAGTTAACGAGCAGTACTTC.

This clonotype was counted between two and nine times. The CDR3 spells CASSFSVVAGGVEQFF. CDR3 coding DNA: TGTGCCAGCAGTTTTTCCGTGGTAGCGGGAGGCGTTGAGCAGTTCTTC. V usage is TRBV27 and J usage is TRBJ2-1; 10 nucleotides line up with TRBD2. Germline-derived CDR1 and CDR2 are MNHEY and SMNVEV (reference sequence). V lost 3 bases and J lost 9; bases outside the gene matches: 11. There are 16 residues in the CDR3.

V usage is TRBV5-1 and J usage is TRBJ1-1; no clear D. CDR1 and CDR2 (germline): SGHRS, YFSETQ. V was trimmed by 2 bases and J by 11 bases, leaving 16 bases between them. This CDR3 region has 13 residues. The CDR3 nucleotides read TGCGCCAGCAGCTTAGACCAGAGAAATTCGGCTTTCTTT. It translates to CASSLDQRNSAFF.

The V and J genes are TRBV2 and TRBJ2-7, with 7 positions matching TRBD1. V lost 6 bases, J lost 2 bases, and 4 bases stayed unmatched. This CDR3 has 13 residues. The germline V gene has CDR1 SNHLY and CDR2 FYNNEI. Here the CDR3 reads CASRDRPTYEQYF. CDR3 DNA sequence: TGTGCCAGCAGGGACAGGCCAACCTACGAGCAGTACTTC.

This clonotype has only a few counts. This chain joins TRBV7-9 and TRBJ2-5; TRBD2 aligns across 8 bases. This CDR3 region has 12 residues. Germline CDR1 reads SEHNR; CDR2 reads FQNEAQ (reference sequence). V trimming: 8 bases; J trimming: 5 bases; junction bases outside the gene matches: 4. Written as DNA, the CDR3 is TGTGCCAGCGGGTCTAGCGGGGAGACCCAGTACTTC. Protein sequence: CASGSSGETQYF.

A few counts support this clonotype. A read error may be the cause here, since a much bigger clone is one base away. The V call is TRBV2, the J call TRBJ2-5; D is unclear. The V and J ends lost 4 bases and 3 bases respectively, with 3 bases between them. The CDR3 spans 11 residues. Germline V CDR1 and CDR2: SNHLY, FYNNEI. CDR3 sequence: CASSGEETQYF. DNA for the CDR3: TGTGCCAGCAGTGGGGAAGAGACCCAGTACTTC. Variable domain in full (rest from reference TRBV2 and TRBJ2-5): EPEVTQTPSHQVTQMGQEVILRCVPISNHLYFYWYRQILGQKVEFLVSFYNNEISEKSEIFDDQFSVERPDGSNFTLKIRSTKLEDSAMYFCASSGEETQYFGPGTRLLVL.

This clonotype was observed at least ten times. The gene calls are TRBV12-3 or TRBV12-4 and TRBJ2-2, with a tentative D call TRBD1 (5 bases). The CDR3 sequence is 14 residues long. V was shortened by 2 bases and J by 2 bases, with 6 bases between the two germline ends. For the CDR3, the DNA is TGTGCCAGCAGTTTAAGGGGTAACACCGGGGAGCTGTTTTTT. Translated, it gives CASSLRGNTGELFF.

The V call is TRBV5-1, the J call TRBJ2-2; D is tentatively TRBD1 or TRBD2 (5 bases each). Deletions cut 4 bases from V and 6 bases from J, with 13 bases between. The CDR3 contains 14 residues. Germline CDR1 SGHRS, CDR2 YFSETQ. The CDR3 reads CASSPGRGAGELFF. The CDR3 DNA is TGCGCCAGCAGCCCCGGACGAGGGGCCGGGGAGCTGTTTTTT.

The sample holds a few counts of this clonotype. The chain employs TRBV7-9 and TRBJ2-7; 7 nucleotides agree with TRBD2. In germline, CDR1 is SEHNR, CDR2 FQNEAQ (reference sequence). J lost 2 bases, V lost 8 bases, and 9 bases had no gene match. This CDR3 has 14 amino acids. The CDR3 spells CASGGRTSPYEQYF. The DNA for the CDR3 is TGTGCCAGCGGAGGGAGGACTAGTCCCTACGAGCAGTACTTC.

The J gene is TRBJ2-1, the V gene TRBV4-1, with D possibly matching TRBD1 (5 bases). V gave up 4 bases and J gave up 3 bases, with 13 bases separating them. The CDR3 covers 15 residues. Per the germline V gene, CDR1 is MGHRA and CDR2 is YSYEKL. The CDR3 region is CASSLDRTFYNEQFF. DNA for the CDR3: TGCGCCAGCAGCCTCGACAGAACTTTCTACAATGAGCAGTTCTTC.

The chain couples TRBV6-2 or TRBV6-3 to TRBJ2-1; no reliable D call. CDR3 size: 12 residues. The germline CDR1 and CDR2 sequences are MNHEY and SVGEGT. The V end was cut by 7 bases, the J end by 6 bases, with 10 bases between. In DNA form, the CDR3 reads TGTGCCAGCACTCACCCTGCCAATGAGCAGTTCTTC. Protein product: CASTHPANEQFF.

This clonotype has only a few counts. CDR3 protein: CASNGQMNTEAFF. Written as DNA, the CDR3 is TGTGCCAGCAACGGACAGATGAACACTGAAGCTTTCTTT. The gene calls are TRBV27 and TRBJ1-1, with D maybe TRBD1 (6 bases). Germline CDR1 reads MNHEY; CDR2 reads SMNVEV (reference sequence). V was clipped by 7 bases and J by 0 bases, with 9 bases between them. This CDR3 is built from 13 residues.

The CDR3 protein is CASSGPGQTPYNEQFF. DNA of the CDR3: TGTGCCAGCAGTGGACCGGGACAGACACCCTACAATGAGCAGTTCTTC. V gene TRBV2 combines with J gene TRBJ2-1; 7 nucleotides match TRBD1. CDR1 SNHLY and CDR2 FYNNEI come from the germline V gene. V shed 4 bases, J shed 2 bases, and the junction held 8 bases outside the gene matches. This CDR3 region has 16 residues.

V and J are TRBV7-9 and TRBJ2-7, with 7 bases fitting TRBD2. CDR1 is SEHNR, CDR2 FQNEAQ, per germline (reference sequence). There are 16 residues in the CDR3. V dropped 5 bases and J dropped 1; count of bases not matched to a gene: 11. The CDR3 protein is CASSPMTSPASYEQYF. The CDR3 DNA reads as TGTGCCAGCAGCCCGATGACTAGCCCGGCATCCTACGAGCAGTACTTC.

This clonotype was seen repeatedly, ten times or more. The gene calls are TRBV5-5 and TRBJ2-1; a possible D gene is TRBD2 (5 bases). The V gene lost 3 bases and the J gene lost 7 bases, with 5 bases spanning the gap. Germline lookup yields CDR1 SGHKS and CDR2 YYEKEE (reference sequence). CDR3 size: 11 residues. CDR3 loop: CASSSGNEQFF. The CDR3 DNA reads as TGTGCCAGCAGCTCGGGGAATGAGCAGTTCTTC.

This clonotype occurred once. The chain employs TRBV15 and TRBJ2-2; 7 positions agree with TRBD1. The V and J ends lost 11 bases and 3 bases, in that order; junction bases with no gene match: 12. The CDR3 is 15 residues long. Germline CDR1 reads LNHNV; CDR2 reads YYDKDF (reference sequence). CDR3 sequence: CAANSGTEHTGELFF. DNA for the CDR3: TGTGCCGCGAACTCCGGGACAGAACACACCGGGGAGCTGTTTTTT.

The chain carries TRBV2 and TRBJ1-6; D not certain. Trimming shortened V by 8 bases and J by 10 bases, and 12 bases separated the two germline ends. The CDR3 is 12 amino acids. CDR1 and CDR2 (germline): SNHLY, FYNNEI. DNA for the CDR3: TGTGCCAGCCGGCCCGTTGGGTCACCCCTCCACTTT. It yields the protein CASRPVGSPLHF.